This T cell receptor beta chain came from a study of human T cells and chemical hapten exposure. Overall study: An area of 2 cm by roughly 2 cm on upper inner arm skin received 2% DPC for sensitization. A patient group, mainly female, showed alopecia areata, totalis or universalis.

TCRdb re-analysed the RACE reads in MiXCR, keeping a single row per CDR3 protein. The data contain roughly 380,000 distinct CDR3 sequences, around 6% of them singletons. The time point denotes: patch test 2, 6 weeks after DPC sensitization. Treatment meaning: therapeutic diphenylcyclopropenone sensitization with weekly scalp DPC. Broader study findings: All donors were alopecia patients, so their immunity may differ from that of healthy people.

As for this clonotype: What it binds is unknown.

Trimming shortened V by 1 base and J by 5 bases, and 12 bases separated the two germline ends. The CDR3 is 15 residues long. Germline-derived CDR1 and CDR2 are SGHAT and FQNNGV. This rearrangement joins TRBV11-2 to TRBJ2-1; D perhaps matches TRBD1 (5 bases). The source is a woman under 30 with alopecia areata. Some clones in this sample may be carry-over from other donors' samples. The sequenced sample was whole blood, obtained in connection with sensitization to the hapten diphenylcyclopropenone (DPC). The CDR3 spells CASSLVGQDNNEQFF. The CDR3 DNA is TGTGCCAGCAGCTTAGTAGGACAAGACAACAATGAGCAGTTCTTC.